A single sample gave rise to the 14 T cell receptor beta chains below, sequenced in a study of STAT3 mutations in large granular lymphocyte leukemia (dated by TCRdb to about 2019). General conclusions and limits of the study: At least one immunodominant TCRbeta clonotype was identified in every T-LGLL patient, and multiple immunodominant subclonotypes were identified in about half of the T-LGLL patients.

The library relied on the immunoSEQ multiplex PCR assay. As stored in TCRdb, this immuneACCESS dataset retains in-frame rearrangements with V and J assigned. A fraction of the clones does not appear; measured against another copy, unresolved V genes explain less than half of the discrepancy, and the remainder lacks a known reason. The sample includes about 4,200 clones, with 66% observed a single time. The ten largest make up around 66% of the sample. No antigens are known for them. Input material: peripheral blood mononuclear cells. The receptors come from a man in his 60s with T-cell large granular lymphocyte leukemia. Some clones in this sample may be carry-over from other donors' samples. The age is the age at diagnosis.

This rearrangement joins TRBV29-1 to TRBJ2-7, with 7 bases matching TRBD1. The CDR3 covers 13 residues. Germline V gene data show CDR1 as SQVTM and CDR2 as ANQGSEA. V lost 7 bases, J lost 3 bases, and 9 bases stayed unmatched. CDR3 in DNA: TGCAGCGCATCAGGGGGACCGAACTACGAGCAGTACTTC. Protein sequence: CSASGGPNYEQYF.

This chain uses TRBV11-2 with TRBJ1-4; D gene ambiguous. This CDR3 has 14 amino acids. Germline loops: CDR1 SGHAT, CDR2 FQNNGV. Trimming removed 1 base at V and 2 bases at J, with 5 bases between. In DNA, the CDR3 is TGTGCCAGCAGCTTAGCGGGGACTAATGAAAAACTGTTTTTT. Its protein is CASSLAGTNEKLFF. Full variable domain (outside the CDR3, taken from reference TRBV11-2 and TRBJ1-4): EAGVAQSPRYKIIEKRQSVAFWCNPISGHATLYWYQQILGQGPKLLIQFQNNGVVDDSQLPKDRFSAERLKGVDSTLKIQPAKLEDSAVYLCASSLAGTNEKLFFGSGTQLSVL.

The chain combines TRBV30 with TRBJ2-6, with D unresolved. The CDR3 runs to 14 residues. Per the germline V gene, CDR1 is GTSNPN and CDR2 is SVGIG (reference sequence). V lost 2 bases, J lost 0 bases, and 5 bases lay in between. This CDR3 is CAWSMDSGANVLTF. For the CDR3, the DNA is TGTGCCTGGAGTATGGACTCTGGGGCCAACGTCCTGACTTTC. Full variable domain (outside the CDR3, taken from reference TRBV30 and TRBJ2-6): SQTIHQWPATLVQPVGSPLSLECTVEGTSNPNLYWYRQAAGRGLQLLFYSVGIGQISSEVPQNLSASRPQDRQFILSSKKLLLSDSGFYLCAWSMDSGANVLTFGAGSRLTVL.

This clone appeared a single time. This chain links TRBV1 with TRBJ1-2. TRBV1 is an annotated pseudogene. This CDR3 has 14 amino acids. This CDR3 reads CTSSQLKEGKGYTF. In DNA form, the CDR3 reads TGCACCAGCAGCCAATTAAAGGAGGGGAAAGGCTACACCTTC.

V and J are TRBV7-9 and TRBJ1-2; 8 bases match TRBD1. The CDR3 runs 13 residues. The V gene end was trimmed by 3 bases and the J gene end by 8 bases; junction bases not matched to a gene: 5. Germline V gene sequence: CDR1 SEHNR, CDR2 FQNEAQ (reference sequence). The CDR3 sequence: CASSFTDREGYTF. DNA of the CDR3: TGTGCCAGCAGCTTCACGGACAGGGAGGGCTACACCTTC.

In its sample, this clone was seen a few times. The chain links TRBV9 to TRBJ2-3, with D perhaps matching TRBD2 (6 bases). V shed 0 bases and J shed 0 bases, with 11 bases lying between them. The CDR3 totals 16 residues. The germline V gene has CDR1 SGDLS and CDR2 YYNGEE. In nucleotides, the CDR3 is TGTGCCAGCAGCGTAGCGGGAGCTTCTAGCACAGATACGCAGTATTTT. Translating gives CASSVAGASSTDTQYF. Using reference TRBV9 and TRBJ2-3 for the parts outside the CDR3, the full variable domain is DSGVTQTPKHLITATGQRVTLRCSPRSGDLSVYWYQQSLDQGLQFLIQYYNGEERAKGNILERFSAQQFPDLHSELNLSSLELGDSALYFCASSVAGASSTDTQYFGPGTRLTVL.

CDR3 region: CASSVQGREQYF. The CDR3 nucleotides read TGTGCCAGCAGCGTACAGGGTCGCGAGCAGTACTTC. The chain recombines TRBV13 with TRBJ2-7; D is possibly TRBD1 (6 bases). The CDR3 runs to 12 residues. V was cut by 5 bases and J by 6 bases, with 11 bases left in between. Germline V CDR1 and CDR2: PRHDT, FYEKMQ (reference sequence). Filled out from reference TRBV13 and TRBJ2-7, the complete variable domain reads AAGVIQSPRHLIKEKRETATLKCYPIPRHDTVYWYQQGPGQDPQFLISFYEKMQSDKGSIPDRFSAQQFSDYHSELNMSSLELGDSALYFCASSVQGREQYFGPGTRLTVT.

This clone was observed a handful of times. The rearrangement links TRBV29-1 to TRBJ2-5, with 9 bases matching TRBD1. This CDR3 is built from 12 residues. Germline loops: CDR1 SQVTM, CDR2 ANQGSEA. J gave up 5 bases and V 6 bases, and 4 bases lay outside the gene matches. CDR3 coding DNA: TGCAGCGTCGTACAGGGGGCTGAGACCCAGTACTTC. This sequence encodes CSVVQGAETQYF.

In this sample, this clone turned up once. V is TRBV18 and J is TRBJ2-7; the D gene is possibly TRBD1 (5 bases). Germline V gene data show CDR1 as KGHSH and CDR2 as LQKENI. CDR3 size: 15 residues. Trimming cost V 1 base and J 3 bases, with 13 bases left between them. Written as DNA, the CDR3 is TGTGCCAGCTCACCACTATGGGGCCTGGGCTACGAGCAGTACTTC. Translating it yields CASSPLWGLGYEQYF.

The genes are TRBV18 and TRBJ1-2; D is unresolved. CDR1 KGHSH and CDR2 LQKENI come from the germline V gene. The CDR3 is 15 amino acids. Trimming removed 2 bases from V and 3 bases from J, with 13 bases in between. This CDR3 is CASSPTVRNDYGYTF. The CDR3 coding sequence is TGTGCCAGCTCACCAACAGTACGGAACGACTATGGCTACACCTTC.

In this sample, this clone turned up once. The rearrangement joins TRBV5-1 to TRBJ1-6, with a tentative D call TRBD1 (6 bases). CDR3 length equals 12 residues. Germline V CDR1 and CDR2: SGHRS, YFSETQ. Trimming cost V 0 bases and J 15 bases, with 10 bases left between them. Here the CDR3 reads CASSLEGGGLHF. The CDR3 nucleotides read TGCGCCAGCAGCTTGGAGGGAGGGGGCCTCCACTTT.

This clone has just one count. The V gene is TRBV30, the J gene TRBJ1-3, with TRBD1 matching 7 bases. This CDR3 has 17 residues. The V gene end was trimmed by 0 bases and the J gene end by 2 bases; junction bases not matched to a gene: 10. Per the germline V gene, CDR1 is GTSNPN and CDR2 is SVGIG (reference sequence). The CDR3 DNA reads TGTGCCTGGAGTGTAAAGGTGGGAGGGACAGCTGGAAACACCATATATTTT. This codes for CAWSVKVGGTAGNTIYF.

The chain uses TRBV19 and TRBJ2-5, with D possibly being TRBD2 (6 bases). CDR1 and CDR2 from the germline V gene are LNHDA and SQIVND (reference sequence). V was clipped by 3 bases and J by 7 bases, with 6 bases between them. This CDR3 region has 11 residues. CDR3 nucleotide sequence: TGTGCCAGTAGTATCGGGGGGACCCAGTACTTC. This codes for CASSIGGTQYF.

The J gene is TRBJ1-2, the V gene TRBV27; D is unclear. V was shortened by 5 bases and J by 7 bases, with 14 bases between the two germline ends. This CDR3 contains 13 residues. In germline, CDR1 is MNHEY, CDR2 SMNVEV (reference sequence). CDR3 DNA: TGTGCCAGCAGTGCAGCCTTGGGAAGTGGCTACACCTTC. Its protein is CASSAALGSGYTF.